This T cell receptor (beta chain) originates from a study of cytomegalovirus exposure and HLA in healthy donors. For the study at large: In a previous analysis, more than 90 million unique TCR beta sequences were found from 150 million to 200 million T cells.

This clone was observed once. Germline loops: CDR1 SGHDT, CDR2 YYEEEE. The CDR3 is 14 amino acids. V gave up 7 bases and J gave up 8 bases, with 19 bases separating them. Primers included in the PCR were 60 Vbeta and 13 Jbeta primers. Sequencing was performed with immunoSEQ multiplex PCR; in TCRdb, only in-frame clones are kept and a portion is missing. The data hold some 200,000 clones, with around 76% observed a single time. This clonotype was obtained from a woman in her 30s in good health and CMV-seropositive. Sequencing was done on a sample of PBMCs. The V and J genes are TRBV5-6 and TRBJ2-1, with D maybe TRBD1 (5 bases). CDR3 protein: CASHAGPATDEQFF. CDR3 DNA: TGTGCCAGCCACGCAGGGCCTGCGACTGATGAGCAGTTCTTC.